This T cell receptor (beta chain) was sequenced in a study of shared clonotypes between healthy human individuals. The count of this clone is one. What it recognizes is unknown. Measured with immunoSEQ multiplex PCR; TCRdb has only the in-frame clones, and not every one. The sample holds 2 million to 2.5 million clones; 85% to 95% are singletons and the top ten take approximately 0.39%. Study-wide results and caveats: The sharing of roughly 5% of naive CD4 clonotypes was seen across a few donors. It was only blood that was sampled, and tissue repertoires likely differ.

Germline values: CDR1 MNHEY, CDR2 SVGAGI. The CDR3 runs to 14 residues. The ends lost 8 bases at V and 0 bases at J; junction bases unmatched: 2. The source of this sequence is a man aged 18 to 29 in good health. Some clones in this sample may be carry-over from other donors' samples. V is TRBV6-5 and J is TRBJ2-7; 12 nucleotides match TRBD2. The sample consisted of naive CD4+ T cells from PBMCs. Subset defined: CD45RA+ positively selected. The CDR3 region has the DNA TGTGCCAGCGCGACTAGCGGGAGCTCCTACGAGCAGTACTTC. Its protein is CASATSGSSYEQYF.